The 32 T cell receptor beta chains below were found in one sample sequenced in a study of cytomegalovirus exposure and HLA in healthy donors. The PCR made use of 60 Vbeta and 13 Jbeta primers. Assay: immunoSEQ multiplex PCR; the TCRdb copy retains only in-frame clones and omits some. The sample yields about 120,000 clones, around four fifths seen once. Material: PBMCs. The receptors originated from a man in his sixties in good health and CMV-seropositive.

The chain couples TRBV2 to TRBJ2-7, with 9 bases lining up with TRBD2. Germline V lookup: CDR1 SNHLY, CDR2 FYNNEI. With V trimmed by 7 bases and J by 1 base, 5 bases remained unmatched. CDR3 size: 14 residues. Here the CDR3 reads CASKTLAGSYEQYF. CDR3 nucleotides: TGTGCCAGCAAAACTCTAGCGGGGTCCTACGAGCAGTACTTC.

A note on this clone: Compared with germline, one end of the junction differs, possibly owing to a read error. This chain connects TRBV5-1 to TRBJ2-3; TRBD2 aligns across 9 bases. The CDR3 spans 15 residues. Germline-derived CDR1 and CDR2 are SGHRS and YFSETQ. In DNA, the CDR3 is TGCGCCAGCAGCTTGGAGGGGACTAGCACAGATGCGCAGTATTTT. Protein product: CASSLEGTSTDAQYF.

This sequence joins TRBV27 and TRBJ1-6, with D tentatively TRBD1 (6 bases). Trimming stripped 2 bases from V and 10 bases from J, with 9 bases between. Germline V lookup: CDR1 MNHEY, CDR2 SMNVEV (reference sequence). CDR3 size: 13 residues. The CDR3 sequence is CASSLHQGSPLHF. In DNA form, the CDR3 reads TGTGCCAGCAGTTTACACCAGGGGTCACCCCTCCACTTT.

The chain links TRBV6-6 to TRBJ1-1; the match to TRBD1 covers 7 bases. After removal of 4 bases from V and 7 bases from J, the junction contained 3 bases not matched to a gene. Germline CDR1 and CDR2: MNHNY and SVGAGI (reference sequence). The length of the CDR3 is 12 residues. The DNA of the CDR3 is TGTGCCAGCAGTTCCTGGACAGGTGAAGCTTTCTTT. Protein sequence: CASSSWTGEAFF.

This chain links TRBV9 with TRBJ2-1, with D possibly matching TRBD1 (5 bases). V lost 1 base and J lost 8, with 16 bases in between. The CDR3 is 15 residues long. Germline CDR1 reads SGDLS; CDR2 reads YYNGEE. CDR3 bases: TGTGCCAGCAGCGTAATGCAGGGCGACTCGGATGAGCAGTTCTTC. Its translation is CASSVMQGDSDEQFF.

This clone was picked up a small number of times. The chain combines TRBV4-2 with TRBJ1-2, with 7 bases fitting TRBD1. This CDR3 contains 14 residues. Germline trimming cut 3 bases from V and 1 base from J; bases unmatched to any gene: 2. Germline lookup yields CDR1 LGHNA and CDR2 YNFKEQ. CDR3 coding DNA: TGTGCCAGCAGCCACCGGGACAGTAACTATGGCTACACCTTC. Translating it yields CASSHRDSNYGYTF.

This clone has a single count. The chain uses TRBV9 and TRBJ2-1; 7 bases agree with TRBD1. The CDR3 is made up of 13 amino acids. Germline V gene lookup returns CDR1 SGDLS and CDR2 YYNGEE. V dropped 0 bases and J dropped 6; count of bases not matched to a gene: 0. This CDR3 is CASSVGQGNEQFF. In DNA, the CDR3 is TGTGCCAGCAGCGTAGGACAGGGCAATGAGCAGTTCTTC.

V is TRBV5-1 and J is TRBJ1-2; D is possibly TRBD1 (5 bases). V lost 3 bases and J lost 2, with 14 bases in between. The CDR3 loop spans 15 amino acids. Germline assignment: CDR1 SGHRS and CDR2 YFSETQ. The CDR3 reads CASSSLGPTNYGYTF. For the CDR3, the DNA is TGCGCCAGCAGCTCCCTGGGGCCGACGAACTATGGCTACACCTTC. Based on the CDR3 plus reference TRBV5-1 and TRBJ1-2, the full variable domain is KAGVTQTPRYLIKTRGQQVTLSCSPISGHRSVSWYQQTPGQGLQFLFEYFSETQRNKGNFPGRFSGRQFSNSRSEMNVSTLELGDSALYLCASSSLGPTNYGYTFGSGTRLTVV.

The rearrangement links TRBV7-2 to TRBJ1-2, with TRBD1 as a possible D gene (6 bases). This CDR3 spans 15 amino acids. The V gene lost 6 bases and the J gene lost 1 base, with 15 bases spanning the gap. Germline assignment: CDR1 SGHTA and CDR2 FQGNSA. The CDR3: CASSFENRDNYGYTF. In nucleotides, the CDR3 is TGTGCCAGCAGTTTCGAAAACAGGGATAACTATGGCTACACCTTC.

This chain connects TRBV5-1 to TRBJ1-2; 7 bases line up with TRBD1. The germline gives CDR1 SGHRS, CDR2 YFSETQ. Trimming at V came to 0 bases and at J to 8 bases, leaving 4 bases not matched to a gene. There are 13 residues in the CDR3. CDR3 protein: CASSLADRAGYTF. For the CDR3, the DNA is TGCGCCAGCAGCTTGGCCGACAGGGCGGGCTACACCTTC.

The genes are TRBV29-1 and TRBJ1-5; a weak D match, TRBD1 (5 bases). The germline CDR1 and CDR2 sequences are SQVTM and ANQGSEA. Trimming took off 3 bases at V and 7 bases at J, with 13 bases between the two ends. The CDR3 totals 13 residues. The CDR3 loop is CSVEGQGGQPQHF. As DNA, the CDR3 is TGCAGCGTTGAGGGGCAGGGCGGACAGCCCCAGCATTTT.

The genes are TRBV30 and TRBJ1-2; TRBD1 aligns across 10 bases. From germline, CDR1 is GTSNPN and CDR2 SVGIG (reference sequence). Trimming took 7 bases from V and 4 from J; bases not matched to a gene: 6. The CDR3 spans 13 residues. CDR3 coding DNA: TGTGCCTCACGGACAGGGGGACTCTATGGCTACACCTTC. Its protein product is CASRTGGLYGYTF.

The chain has TRBV7-9 and TRBJ2-2; perhaps TRBD1 as D (5 bases). V was clipped by 3 bases and J by 3 bases, with 5 bases between them. Germline CDR1 reads SEHNR; CDR2 reads FQNEAQ (reference sequence). This CDR3 has 13 amino acids. The CDR3 DNA is TGTGCCAGCAGCTTCAGGGACACCGGGGAGCTGTTTTTT. It is translated as CASSFRDTGELFF.

The chain employs TRBV18 and TRBJ1-5; no clear D. Germline CDR1 and CDR2: KGHSH and LQKENI. Trimming removed 2 bases from V and 5 bases from J, with 7 bases in between. The CDR3 has 13 residues. The CDR3 spells CASSPDGDQPQHF. The CDR3 region has the DNA TGTGCCAGCTCACCAGACGGGGATCAGCCCCAGCATTTT.

This chain's CDR3 is CASSPGTGEETQYF. CDR3 in DNA: TGTGCCAGTAGTCCAGGGACAGGGGAAGAGACCCAGTACTTC. The chain uses TRBV19 and TRBJ2-5; 10 nucleotides agree with TRBD1. Germline V CDR1 and CDR2: LNHDA, SQIVND (reference sequence). CDR3 size: 14 residues. V lost 5 bases, J lost 3 bases, and 3 bases stayed unmatched.

The chain couples TRBV5-1 to TRBJ1-2; TRBD1 matches at 8 bases. Germline V gene data show CDR1 as SGHRS and CDR2 as YFSETQ. The CDR3 covers 15 residues. Germline trimming cut 4 bases from V and 4 bases from J; bases unmatched to any gene: 9. In DNA, the CDR3 is TGCGCCAGCAGCAGTCGGACAGGGTTGCGCTATGGCTACACCTTC. Translated, it gives CASSSRTGLRYGYTF.

The chain has TRBV30 and TRBJ1-1, with D possibly being TRBD1 (5 bases). Germline lookup yields CDR1 GTSNPN and CDR2 SVGIG (reference sequence). This CDR3 spans 15 amino acids. V dropped 4 bases and J dropped 2 bases, with 17 bases sitting between them. CDR3 protein: CAWKKGGGVNTEAFF. CDR3 sequence (DNA): TGTGCCTGGAAAAAGGGTGGGGGGGTAAACACTGAAGCTTTCTTT.

Note on this clone: Sequence at one end of the junction differs from germline and may be a read error. In nucleotides, the CDR3 is TGTGTCAGCAGCTTGATCGCAGGGGGCGGAGGGGAAAAACTGTTTTTT. This encodes CVSSLIAGGGGEKLFF. The V call is TRBV5-4, the J call TRBJ1-4; 8 nucleotides agree with TRBD1. The germline CDR1 and CDR2 sequences are SGHNT and YYREEE (reference sequence). The CDR3 length is 16 residues.

V and J are TRBV29-1 and TRBJ2-3, with D hard to call. The CDR3 loop spans 10 amino acids. Germline V gives CDR1 SQVTM, CDR2 ANQGSEA. The V and J ends lost 5 bases and 5 bases respectively, with 5 bases between them. In DNA form, the CDR3 reads TGCAGCGTTATTAAAGATACGCAGTATTTT. Translated: CSVIKDTQYF.

The CDR3 nucleotides read TGCGCCAGCAGCACCTGGACTAGCGGCAATGAGCAGTTCTTC. It encodes CASSTWTSGNEQFF. V gene TRBV5-1 combines with J gene TRBJ2-1; 10 bases agree with TRBD2. The CDR3 runs 14 residues. J gave up 6 bases and V 4 bases, and 4 bases lay outside the gene matches. Looked up from germline, CDR1 is SGHRS and CDR2 is YFSETQ.

This chain joins TRBV5-1 and TRBJ2-7; 7 bases align to TRBD1. The V and J ends lost 0 bases and 0 bases, in that order; junction bases with no gene match: 3. The CDR3 runs to 15 residues. Germline CDR1 reads SGHRS; CDR2 reads YFSETQ. The CDR3 region is CASSLVGDSSYEQYF. As DNA, the CDR3 is TGCGCCAGCAGCTTGGTTGGGGACAGCTCCTACGAGCAGTACTTC.

The chain joins TRBV9 to TRBJ2-3; 9 bases are shared with TRBD2. The CDR3 is 16 residues long. With V trimmed by 0 bases and J by 4 bases, 6 bases remained unmatched. Germline assignment: CDR1 SGDLS and CDR2 YYNGEE. This CDR3 reads CASSVEISGSSDTQYF. The DNA of the CDR3 is TGTGCCAGCAGCGTAGAGATTAGCGGGAGCTCAGATACGCAGTATTTT.

The V call is TRBV5-4, the J call TRBJ2-5, with TRBD1 as a possible D gene (5 bases). This CDR3 spans 14 amino acids. In germline, CDR1 is SGHNT, CDR2 YYREEE (reference sequence). Trimming cost V 9 bases and J 2 bases, with 17 bases left between them. CDR3 loop: CATTLGTGQETQYF. CDR3 DNA: TGTGCCACCACATTAGGTACAGGACAAGAGACCCAGTACTTC.

The chain is built from TRBV6-1 and TRBJ1-4; 7 bases map to TRBD1. Germline V gene sequence: CDR1 MNHNS, CDR2 SASEGT. V trimming: 2 bases; J trimming: 5 bases; junction bases outside the gene matches: 8. This CDR3 has 16 amino acids. CDR3 coding DNA: TGTGCCAGCAGTGAATTTAAGGGACAGAGGAATGAAAAACTGTTTTTT. This translates into CASSEFKGQRNEKLFF.

This clone was observed a handful of times. This chain joins TRBV5-5 and TRBJ1-2, with unresolved D. Germline-derived CDR1 and CDR2 are SGHKS and YYEKEE (reference sequence). Between the trimmed V and J ends, which lost 7 bases and 7 bases, there was a span of 26 bases. This CDR3 contains 16 residues. CDR3 residues: CASSLSGSKQTGGYTF. The CDR3, as DNA: TGTGCCAGCTCCCTTTCTGGCAGCAAACAAACGGGTGGCTACACCTTC. Drawing the rest from reference TRBV5-5 and TRBJ1-2, the complete variable domain is DAGVTQSPTHLIKTRGQQVTLRCSPISGHKSVSWYQQVLGQGPQFIFQYYEKEERGRGNFPDRFSARQFPNYSSELNVNALLLGDSALYLCASSLSGSKQTGGYTFGSGTRLTVV.

The gene calls are TRBV4-2 and TRBJ2-1; the match to TRBD2 covers 9 bases. The germline gives CDR1 LGHNA, CDR2 YNFKEQ. The CDR3 contains 15 residues. V trimming: 0 bases; J trimming: 9 bases; junction bases outside the gene matches: 6. The CDR3 loop reads CASSQELAGEREQFF. CDR3 DNA sequence: TGTGCCAGCAGCCAAGAGTTAGCGGGGGAACGTGAGCAGTTCTTC.

V usage is TRBV19 and J usage is TRBJ1-6; 10 nucleotides align to TRBD1. In germline, CDR1 is LNHDA, CDR2 SQIVND (reference sequence). V shed 8 bases and J 9 bases; nucleotides not matched to a gene: 7. The CDR3 consists of 14 residues. In nucleotides, the CDR3 is TGTGCCAGTGGGGGACAGGGGAGAGGTTCACCCCTCCACTTT. It codes for CASGGQGRGSPLHF.

The J gene is TRBJ2-7, the V gene TRBV7-2; D may be TRBD2 (6 bases). The CDR3 covers 15 residues. Trimming cost V 5 bases and J 4 bases, with 18 bases left between them. From germline, CDR1 is SGHTA and CDR2 FQGNSA. DNA for the CDR3: TGTGCCAGCAGCCCCGCCCCGACTAGAGTTTACGAGCAGTACTTC. Amino acids: CASSPAPTRVYEQYF.

V is TRBV6-5 and J is TRBJ1-1; maybe TRBD1 (5 bases). The V end lost 8 bases, the J end lost 1 base, and 14 bases lay between the germline ends. CDR1 is MNHEY, CDR2 SVGAGI, per germline. The CDR3 contains 14 residues. The CDR3 DNA reads TGTGCCAGCGTTGACAGCCACGGGAACACTGAAGCTTTCTTT. Amino acid sequence: CASVDSHGNTEAFF.

The chain links TRBV7-8 to TRBJ2-1, with D possibly matching TRBD2 (6 bases). The length of the CDR3 is 14 residues. Germline values: CDR1 SGHVS, CDR2 FQNEAQ. Between the trimmed V and J ends, which lost 6 bases and 6 bases, there was a span of 15 bases. The CDR3 spells CASRPRGLVNEQFF. Here the CDR3 DNA reads TGTGCCAGCAGACCAAGGGGACTTGTCAATGAGCAGTTCTTC.

This chain connects TRBV30 to TRBJ1-6; TRBD1 is a possible D gene (6 bases). The germline CDR1 and CDR2 sequences are GTSNPN and SVGIG (reference sequence). V lost 3 bases, J lost 6 bases, and 9 bases lay in between. The CDR3 spans 13 residues. The CDR3 loop reads CAWSDRSNSPLHF. The CDR3 DNA sequence: TGTGCCTGGAGCGACAGGAGTAATTCACCCCTCCACTTT. Combining the CDR3 with reference TRBV30 and TRBJ1-6 gives the whole variable domain SQTIHQWPATLVQPVGSPLSLECTVEGTSNPNLYWYRQAAGRGLQLLFYSVGIGQISSEVPQNLSASRPQDRQFILSSKKLLLSDSGFYLCAWSDRSNSPLHFGNGTRLTVT.

This clone showed up just a few times. The rearrangement uses TRBV19 and TRBJ1-1, with 7 bases matching TRBD1. There are 15 residues in the CDR3. CDR1 is LNHDA, CDR2 SQIVND, per germline (reference sequence). V was pared by 4 bases and J by 2 bases, with 7 bases of the junction left unmatched. CDR3 amino acids: CASSNRRQGNTEAFF. CDR3 DNA sequence: TGTGCCAGTAGTAATCGCAGACAGGGCAACACTGAAGCTTTCTTT.